The rows below give T cell receptor beta chains drawn from one sample of a study of T cells in narcolepsy. Repertoires were generated with immunoSEQ multiplex PCR, while TCRdb's copy carries only in-frame clones and drops some. Of more than 8,000 clones listed, approximately 70% are singletons. The specimen sequenced was CD45RA- memory CD8+ T cells from PBMCs. These receptors came from a human donor with narcolepsy. Each CDR3 is given with its conserved first and last residue. D genes are given only for firm matches. Size is stated for part of the rows, as once, few or many counts, or as a class when the clone is expanded.

v_gene,j_gene,d_gene,abundance,CDR3aa,CDR3nt
TRBV2,TRBJ2-2,TRBD2,-,CASSDEAETSGTNTGELFF,TGTGCCAGCAGTGACGAGGCGGAGACTAGCGGGACGAACACCGGGGAGCTGTTTTTT
TRBV4-3,TRBJ1-3,-,medium-sized,CASSLDGSSGNTIYF,TGCGCCAGCAGCCTCGACGGTAGCTCTGGAAACACCATATATTTT
TRBV4-2,TRBJ2-5,TRBD2,-,CASSWLAGQETQYF,TGTGCCAGCAGCTGGTTAGCGGGGCAAGAGACCCAGTACTTC
TRBV4-1,TRBJ2-1,TRBD2,-,CASSQGIFVGGSRNEQFF,TGCGCCAGCAGCCAAGGTATCTTTGTTGGCGGGAGTCGGAATGAGCAGTTCTTC
TRBV29-1,TRBJ2-1,-,few,CSVEGATVGGIYNEQFF,TGCAGCGTTGAAGGTGCCACGGTTGGGGGGATCTACAATGAGCAGTTCTTC
TRBV6-4,TRBJ2-1,TRBD2,few,CASSGTSGSNEQFF,TGTGCCAGCAGTGGGACTAGCGGGAGCAATGAGCAGTTCTTC
TRBV9,TRBJ2-3,TRBD2,-,CASSLTAGVPPTDTQYF,TGTGCCAGCAGCCTAACAGCGGGAGTACCCCCCACAGATACGCAGTATTTT
TRBV28,TRBJ2-1,-,-,CASSTLGTVQFF,TGTGCCAGCTCCACTCTCGGGACTGTACAGTTCTTC
TRBV7-9,TRBJ2-5,TRBD2,-,CASTVAGQETQYF,TGTGCCAGCACCGTAGCGGGCCAAGAGACCCAGTACTTC
TRBV7-3,TRBJ2-1,TRBD2,-,CASSLTLAGGPSSYNEQFF,TGTGCCAGCAGCTTAACGCTGGCGGGGGGGCCCAGCTCCTACAATGAGCAGTTCTTC
TRBV9,TRBJ2-7,-,-,CASSVGRAHYEQYF,TGTGCCAGCAGCGTAGGGCGGGCCCACTACGAGCAGTACTTC
TRBV19,TRBJ1-1,-,-,CASSPRLGREELRAFF,TGTGCCAGTAGTCCTCGCCTGGGACGGGAAGAACTCCGAGCTTTCTTT
TRBV4-3,TRBJ2-7,TRBD2,-,CASSPWTSADGQYF,TGCGCCAGCAGCCCCTGGACTAGCGCCGACGGGCAGTACTTC
TRBV19,TRBJ1-1,-,-,CASRLGEGTTEAFF,TGTGCCAGTAGGCTGGGAGAGGGTACCACTGAAGCTTTCTTT
TRBV9,TRBJ2-5,TRBD1,-,CASSVAGQGVETQYF,TGTGCCAGCAGTGTAGCTGGACAGGGAGTGGAGACCCAGTACTTC
TRBV23-1,TRBJ1-2,TRBD1,-,CASSPDAWTGQRNYGYTF,TGCGCCAGCAGCCCCGATGCCTGGACAGGCCAAAGGAACTATGGCTACACCTTC
TRBV6-1,TRBJ1-2,-,-,CASSYGVSGGYTF,TGTGCCAGCAGTTATGGGGTCTCGGGAGGCTACACCTTC
TRBV7-2,TRBJ2-1,-,-,CASSLVLGMSYNEQFF,TGTGCCAGCAGCTTAGTTCTCGGGATGTCCTACAATGAGCAGTTCTTC
TRBV10-3,TRBJ1-2,-,once,CAITRREGAANYGYTF,TGTGCCATCACCCGACGGGAGGGAGCGGCGAACTATGGCTACACCTTC
TRBV6-6,TRBJ1-1,TRBD1,-,CASSYSRDRGDTEAFF,TGTGCCAGCAGTTACTCGAGGGACAGAGGGGACACTGAAGCTTTCTTT
TRBV7-9,TRBJ2-1,TRBD2,once,CASSLFSRTSGGLEQFF,TGTGCCAGCAGCTTATTTTCCCGAACTAGCGGGGGTTTGGAGCAGTTCTTC
TRBV5-4,TRBJ2-3,TRBD2,-,CAIQTSGSTDTQYF,TGTGCCATCCAGACTAGCGGGAGCACAGATACGCAGTATTTT
TRBV5-4,TRBJ2-3,TRBD2,-,CASSLATGLAADTQYF,TGTGCCAGCAGCTTGGCCACCGGACTAGCGGCTGATACGCAGTATTTT
TRBV7-9,TRBJ2-7,TRBD2,-,CASSSTSGRYHEQYF,TGTGCCAGCAGCTCGACTAGCGGGAGGTACCACGAGCAGTACTTC
TRBV4-3,TRBJ1-2,-,-,CASSQDGQGDYGYTF,TGCGCCAGCAGCCAAGATGGGCAGGGTGACTATGGCTACACCTTC
TRBV4-2,TRBJ1-4,-,medium-sized,CASSPGFGEKLFF,TGTGCCAGCAGCCCGGGCTTCGGGGAAAAACTGTTTTTT